Listed below are T cell receptor beta chains from one sample, sequenced in a study of identical twins. TCRdb fed the 5' RACE reads into MiXCR, producing one record per CDR3 protein. The top ten hold roughly 5.4% of the sample, which has 260,000 or so distinct CDR3 sequences, roughly 7.5% seen once. These data were likewise used in another study, on yellow fever vaccine responses in identical twins.

Sequenced input: CD8+ T cells sorted from blood. All receptors derive from a woman in her late teens or twenties in good health. The CDR3 runs from the conserved cysteine through the conserved F or W. A D gene is named only where the DNA matches it firmly.

j_gene: TRBJ2-7
d_gene: -
v_gene: TRBV6-2/TRBV6-3
len: 14
CDR3aa: CASSYTWTAYEQYF

j_gene: TRBJ2-1
d_gene: TRBD2
v_gene: TRBV6-4
len: 14
CDR3aa: CASSAGLDLNEQFF

j_gene: TRBJ1-1
d_gene: -
v_gene: TRBV13
len: 13
CDR3aa: CASSSGPNTEAFF

j_gene: TRBJ2-5
d_gene: -
v_gene: TRBV5-5
len: 15
CDR3aa: CASRMVADSRETQYF

j_gene: TRBJ2-1
d_gene: -
v_gene: TRBV27
len: 14
CDR3aa: CASSSRINYNEQFF

j_gene: TRBJ2-7
d_gene: -
v_gene: TRBV29-1
len: 14
CDR3aa: CSVEGVGTPVEQYF

j_gene: TRBJ2-1
d_gene: TRBD2
v_gene: TRBV7-9
len: 16
CDR3aa: CASSSVLAGRSNEQFF

j_gene: TRBJ1-1
d_gene: -
v_gene: TRBV4-1
len: 14
CDR3aa: CASSRRQFRTEAFF

j_gene: TRBJ1-3
d_gene: TRBD1
v_gene: TRBV2
len: 16
CDR3aa: CASSRPTGISGNTIYF

j_gene: TRBJ2-2
d_gene: TRBD2
v_gene: TRBV4-1
len: 17
CDR3aa: CASSLKTSGRATGELFF

j_gene: TRBJ1-1
d_gene: TRBD1
v_gene: TRBV4-1
len: 15
CDR3aa: CASSPDRRLNTEAFF

j_gene: TRBJ1-2
d_gene: -
v_gene: TRBV6-5
len: 14
CDR3aa: CASSSPSGYYGYTF

j_gene: TRBJ2-6
d_gene: -
v_gene: TRBV7-8
len: 14
CDR3aa: CASSLYSGANVLTF

j_gene: TRBJ2-3
d_gene: -
v_gene: TRBV27
len: 16
CDR3aa: CASSLRGAGVTDTQYF

j_gene: TRBJ2-7
d_gene: TRBD1
v_gene: TRBV7-9
len: 16
CDR3aa: CASSSTDGTDLYEQYF

j_gene: TRBJ2-1
d_gene: TRBD2
v_gene: TRBV6-5
len: 19
CDR3aa: CASSYSSAGGPTSYNEQFF

j_gene: TRBJ2-1
d_gene: -
v_gene: TRBV28
len: 15
CDR3aa: CASTPGLYLYNEQFF

j_gene: TRBJ1-5
d_gene: -
v_gene: TRBV12-3/TRBV12-4
len: 13
CDR3aa: CASSLTDRQPQHF